The clone carrying this TCR beta chain shows up as medium-sized by frequency. The antigen is not known. Each CDR3 protein gets one entry in TCRdb, which reprocessed the 10x single-cell sequencing reads and gives no DNA. The sample shows 1,300 to 1,500 distinct CDR3 sequences, and approximately 5.4% sits with its ten largest clones. CDR1 and CDR2 (germline): SGDLS, YYNGEE. The CDR3 runs 16 residues. The record originates from a study of CD8 T cells in cerebrospinal fluid in Alzheimer's disease. Study-level information: Clonal expansion of CSF T cells was measured with plate-based and droplet-based single-cell sequencing.

Study-level points and caveats: Versus healthy subjects, Alzheimer's patients more often had clones of at least 3%. EBV-specific clones were neither the most expanded nor enriched in Alzheimer's patients. The largest CSF clone was proportionally bigger in mild cognitive impairment or Alzheimer's disease than controls.

The source of this sequence is a human donor with Alzheimer's disease. The J gene is TRBJ2-3, the V gene TRBV9; the TRBD2 assignment by TCRdb is unverifiable without DNA. Sequencing was carried out using cerebrospinal fluid. CDR3 region: CASSVATSGATDTQYF.